These T cell receptor beta chains were read from a single sample in a study of cytomegalovirus exposure and HLA in healthy donors. The method was immunoSEQ multiplex PCR; TCRdb's version includes in-frame clones alone and lacks a portion of them. This sample carries 76,000 or so clones, under 85% of them seen once, and the ten largest clones take 7.5% to 10%. Input material: PBMCs. The receptors come from a woman aged 35 to 49 in good health and CMV-seropositive. Both conserved end residues are part of each CDR3. Each record gives: CDR3 protein, CDR3 DNA, D gene, J gene, V gene, clone size, CDR3 length. A D gene is named only where the DNA matches it firmly. Rows give clone size only sometimes, using once, few, many, or a class for an expanded clone.

cdr3_aa: CASSSWTTSSTDTQYF
cdr3_nt: TGTGCCAGCAGCTCTTGGACTACCTCTAGCACAGATACGCAGTATTTT
d_call: -
j_call: TRBJ2-3
v_call: TRBV11-2
clone_size: -
cdr3_length: 16

cdr3_aa: CASSVDRADEQFF
cdr3_nt: TGTGCCAGCAGCGTGGACAGGGCCGATGAGCAGTTCTTC
d_call: TRBD1
j_call: TRBJ2-1
v_call: TRBV7-7
clone_size: -
cdr3_length: 13

cdr3_aa: CASSQTGGNSPLHF
cdr3_nt: TGCGCCAGCAGCCAGACAGGGGGTAATTCACCCCTCCACTTT
d_call: TRBD1
j_call: TRBJ1-6
v_call: TRBV4-1
clone_size: once
cdr3_length: 14

cdr3_aa: CASSARTGLDGELFF
cdr3_nt: TGTGCCAGTAGTGCAAGGACAGGGTTGGACGGGGAGCTGTTTTTT
d_call: TRBD1
j_call: TRBJ2-2
v_call: TRBV19
clone_size: -
cdr3_length: 15

cdr3_aa: CSVDAPNTGELFF
cdr3_nt: TGCAGCGTTGACGCGCCGAACACCGGGGAGCTGTTTTTT
d_call: -
j_call: TRBJ2-2
v_call: TRBV29-1
clone_size: -
cdr3_length: 13

cdr3_aa: CASRGTGGTDTQYF
cdr3_nt: TGTGCCAGCAGGGGGACAGGGGGCACAGATACGCAGTATTTT
d_call: TRBD1
j_call: TRBJ2-3
v_call: TRBV2
clone_size: -
cdr3_length: 14

cdr3_aa: CASSLGAVEAFF
cdr3_nt: TGTGCCAGCAGCCTGGGGGCAGTAGAAGCTTTCTTT
d_call: -
j_call: TRBJ1-1
v_call: TRBV5-6
clone_size: -
cdr3_length: 12

cdr3_aa: CASSPILRGLVDNSPLHF
cdr3_nt: TGTGCCAGCAGCCCGATCCTCAGGGGGCTTGTGGATAATTCACCCCTCCACTTT
d_call: TRBD1
j_call: TRBJ1-6
v_call: TRBV11-2
clone_size: -
cdr3_length: 18

cdr3_aa: CASSGDRETDTQYF
cdr3_nt: TGTGCCAGCAGTGGGGACAGGGAAACAGATACGCAGTATTTT
d_call: TRBD1
j_call: TRBJ2-3
v_call: TRBV6-4
clone_size: -
cdr3_length: 14

cdr3_aa: CASSLGGGSAGELFF
cdr3_nt: TGTGCCAGCAGTTTAGGGGGAGGGAGCGCCGGGGAGCTGTTTTTT
d_call: TRBD2
j_call: TRBJ2-2
v_call: TRBV27
clone_size: -
cdr3_length: 15

cdr3_aa: CASSLNDGTVAGKLFF
cdr3_nt: TGTGCCAGCAGCTTAAACGACGGGACAGTCGCGGGAAAACTGTTTTTT
d_call: TRBD1
j_call: TRBJ1-4
v_call: TRBV7-2
clone_size: -
cdr3_length: 16

cdr3_aa: CASSYKRGGSDEQFF
cdr3_nt: TGTGCCAGCAGCTACAAGCGGGGGGGCAGCGATGAGCAGTTCTTC
d_call: TRBD2
j_call: TRBJ2-1
v_call: TRBV11-3
clone_size: -
cdr3_length: 15

cdr3_aa: CASSHGPGEGYGYTF
cdr3_nt: TGTGCCAGCAGCCATGGTCCGGGGGAGGGCTATGGCTACACCTTC
d_call: -
j_call: TRBJ1-2
v_call: TRBV7-6
clone_size: few
cdr3_length: 15

cdr3_aa: CASSGGRTSGNTIYF
cdr3_nt: TGTGCCAGCAGCGGGGGACGTACCTCTGGAAACACCATATATTTT
d_call: -
j_call: TRBJ1-3
v_call: TRBV25-1
clone_size: -
cdr3_length: 15

cdr3_aa: CASSELVTVKQETQYF
cdr3_nt: TGTGCCAGCAGTGAATTAGTAACAGTTAAACAAGAGACCCAGTACTTC
d_call: -
j_call: TRBJ2-5
v_call: TRBV6-1
clone_size: -
cdr3_length: 16